The 17 T cell receptor beta chains listed next were all sequenced from one sample in a study of blood T cell repertoires in COVID-19. The table came from immunoSEQ multiplex PCR; TCRdb's copy has only in-frame clones and leaves some out. Found here are 300,000 to 450,000 clones, about 89% of them singletons; the top ten hold roughly 1.4%. The sample comprised PBMCs or T cells enriched from blood (not recorded which). All receptors come from a young man who had recovered from COVID-19.

The chain uses TRBV7-2 and TRBJ1-5; TRBD1 matches 8 bases. Germline CDR1 reads SGHTA; CDR2 reads FQGNSA. This CDR3 spans 14 amino acids. The junction had 8 bases not matched to a gene; V was cut back by 5 bases and J by 8 bases. CDR3 loop: CASSLTGGREPQHF. DNA of the CDR3: TGTGCCAGCAGCCTAACAGGGGGACGGGAGCCCCAGCATTTT.

The chain couples TRBV5-1 to TRBJ1-2, with 7 bases lining up with TRBD1. Germline assignment: CDR1 SGHRS and CDR2 YFSETQ. The CDR3 covers 13 residues. V lost 5 bases, J lost 6 bases, and 7 bases stayed unmatched. CDR3 sequence: CASRKGGADGYTF. The DNA of the CDR3 is TGCGCCAGCAGAAAAGGGGGCGCTGATGGCTACACCTTC.

The rearrangement links TRBV2 to TRBJ1-5, with no clear D. V was shortened by 5 bases and J by 5 bases, with 13 bases between the two germline ends. Germline V gene sequence: CDR1 SNHLY, CDR2 FYNNEI. This CDR3 spans 14 amino acids. The CDR3 loop is CASSSGRWDQPQHF. DNA for the CDR3: TGTGCCAGCAGTAGTGGCAGGTGGGATCAGCCCCAGCATTTT.

The chain is built from TRBV6-5 and TRBJ1-6; no clear D gene. Per germline, CDR1 MNHEY and CDR2 SVGAGI. This CDR3 has 14 amino acids. The V end was cut by 6 bases, the J end by 2 bases, with 8 bases between. The CDR3 bases are TGTGCCAGCAGAACAGTTCCCTATAATTCACCCCTCCACTTT. Translated: CASRTVPYNSPLHF.

This sequence joins TRBV11-2 and TRBJ2-1; 12 nucleotides align to TRBD2. CDR3 size: 17 residues. CDR1 and CDR2 (germline): SGHAT, FQNNGV. Losses at the gene ends were 1 base for V and 3 bases for J; bases not matched to a gene: 4. DNA of the CDR3: TGTGCCAGCAGCTTAGGACTAGCGGGGGCCAACTACAATGAGCAGTTCTTC. It yields the protein CASSLGLAGANYNEQFF.

The chain is built from TRBV2 and TRBJ2-5; tentative D call: TRBD1 (6 bases). CDR3 size: 10 residues. Trimming shortened V by 6 bases and J by 8 bases, and 7 bases separated the two germline ends. Germline V gene lookup returns CDR1 SNHLY and CDR2 FYNNEI. The CDR3 DNA reads as TGTGCCAGCAGGGGGGCCACCCAGTACTTC. Translated, it gives CASRGATQYF.

The chain uses TRBV11-2 and TRBJ2-7, with TRBD1 matching over 9 bases. CDR3 length equals 13 residues. Trimming cost V 6 bases and J 3 bases; bases outside gene matches: 3. From germline, CDR1 is SGHAT and CDR2 FQNNGV. This CDR3 reads CASRGTGHYEQYF. The CDR3 bases are TGTGCCAGCAGGGGGACAGGGCACTACGAGCAGTACTTC. The full variable domain, completed using reference TRBV11-2 and TRBJ2-7, is EAGVAQSPRYKIIEKRQSVAFWCNPISGHATLYWYQQILGQGPKLLIQFQNNGVVDDSQLPKDRFSAERLKGVDSTLKIQPAKLEDSAVYLCASRGTGHYEQYFGPGTRLTVT.

This chain links TRBV7-9 with TRBJ2-3, with 8 bases fitting TRBD1. Trimming at V came to 5 bases and at J to 4 bases, leaving 5 bases not matched to a gene. CDR3 length: 14 amino acids. Germline V gene lookup returns CDR1 SEHNR and CDR2 FQNEAQ (reference sequence). The CDR3, as DNA: TGTGCCAGCAGCGCCAAACAGGGGGCAGATACGCAGTATTTT. Amino acids: CASSAKQGADTQYF.

The chain joins TRBV5-4 to TRBJ2-1; D not resolved. The CDR3 totals 14 residues. Looked up from germline, CDR1 is SGHNT and CDR2 is YYREEE (reference sequence). Here the CDR3 DNA reads TGTGCTACTACCCGGCTCCACGAGGTGGATGAGCAGTTCTTC. Translating it yields CATTRLHEVDEQFF.

This chain connects TRBV2 to TRBJ2-1, with TRBD2 matching 9 bases. Trimming at V came to 7 bases and at J to 4 bases, leaving 11 bases not matched to a gene. The CDR3 is 16 residues long. Germline-derived CDR1 and CDR2 are SNHLY and FYNNEI. The CDR3 bases are TGTGCCAGCACCAGGCGGGGTAGCGGGGGTTACAATGAGCAGTTCTTC. Protein product: CASTRRGSGGYNEQFF.

The chain is built from TRBV12-5 and TRBJ1-2; D is uncertain. The CDR3 is 12 residues long. The germline gives CDR1 LGHNT, CDR2 FRNRAP. V lost 0 bases to trimming and J lost 7 bases, with 6 bases between them. CDR3 protein: CASGLVQTGYTF. The CDR3 DNA reads TGTGCTAGTGGTTTGGTACAGACTGGCTACACCTTC.

The chain joins TRBV27 to TRBJ2-6, with 8 bases that match TRBD1. The germline CDR1 and CDR2 sequences are MNHEY and SMNVEV (reference sequence). After removal of 4 bases from V and 2 bases from J, the junction contained 1 base not matched to a gene. This CDR3 is 15 amino acids long. In DNA form, the CDR3 reads TGTGCCAGCAGTTCGACAGGGGCTGGGGCCAACGTCCTGACTTTC. This gives the protein CASSSTGAGANVLTF.

This clone was found once. One junction end does not reproduce the germline sequence, and a read error may be involved. This chain connects TRBV10-2 to TRBJ1-6, with D unclear. Germline CDR1 WSHSY, CDR2 SAAADI. The CDR3 spans 11 residues. CDR3 residues: CASSENSPLHF. The CDR3 bases are TGCGCCAGCAGTGAGAATTCGCCCCTCCACTTT.

The V call is TRBV11-2, the J call TRBJ1-1; D gene unclear. V shed 5 bases and J shed 4 bases, with 17 bases lying between them. The germline V gene has CDR1 SGHAT and CDR2 FQNNGV. This CDR3 spans 15 amino acids. In DNA form, the CDR3 reads TGTGCCAGCAGCAAGATGATGGGAGGCGGCACTGAAGCTTTCTTT. Its translation: CASSKMMGGGTEAFF. Variable domain in full (rest from reference TRBV11-2 and TRBJ1-1): EAGVAQSPRYKIIEKRQSVAFWCNPISGHATLYWYQQILGQGPKLLIQFQNNGVVDDSQLPKDRFSAERLKGVDSTLKIQPAKLEDSAVYLCASSKMMGGGTEAFFGQGTRLTVV.

V usage is TRBV6-1 and J usage is TRBJ1-2; possible D gene TRBD1, 5 bases. Germline V gives CDR1 MNHNS, CDR2 SASEGT. Between the trimmed V and J ends, which lost 3 bases and 8 bases, there was a span of 10 bases. The CDR3 is 12 amino acids. This CDR3 reads CASSDWGLGYTF. CDR3 coding DNA: TGTGCCAGCAGTGATTGGGGCTTGGGCTACACCTTC.

This rearrangement joins TRBV3-1 (or the pseudogene TRBV3-2) to TRBJ2-7; 8 nucleotides align to TRBD2. Germline assignment: CDR1 LGHDT and CDR2 YNNKEL (reference sequence). The J segment lost 3 bases and the V segment lost 2 bases, leaving 0 bases of the junction unmatched. This CDR3 has 13 residues. In nucleotides, the CDR3 is TGTGCCAGCAGCCAAACTAGCGGCTACGAGCAGTACTTC. This translates into CASSQTSGYEQYF.

The chain links TRBV6-1 to TRBJ1-1; D remains unclear. V dropped 2 bases and J dropped 7 bases, with 14 bases sitting between them. The CDR3 loop spans 14 amino acids. Germline V CDR1 and CDR2: MNHNS, SASEGT. CDR3 in DNA: TGTGCCAGCAGTGAATCCCGGCGGAGAGATGAAGCTTTCTTT. Residues: CASSESRRRDEAFF.